The 29 T cell receptor beta chains below come from one sample, sequenced in a study of T cell responses to AZD1222 COVID-19 vaccine (dated by TCRdb to 2020 to 2023). Libraries came from the immunoSEQ multiplex PCR assay. Drawn from immuneACCESS, this table holds only the in-frame rearrangements with V and J called that TCRdb kept. Clones are partly lost; checked studies trace under half to an unresolved V gene and leave the rest unexplained. The sample has some 49,000 clones on record, roughly 90% of them singletons. The leading ten clones occupy around 1.1% of the sample. This sample's time point label indicates: about 28 days (+/-7) after the second vaccine dose. The sequences come from peripheral blood, collected 28 days after the second AZD1222 dose. The receptor source for this set is an adult who received the AZD1222 COVID-19 vaccine.

This chain links TRBV7-2 with TRBJ1-6, with D tentatively TRBD1 (6 bases). The CDR3 loop spans 14 amino acids. Trimming took off 6 bases at V and 9 bases at J, with 15 bases between the two ends. Germline assignment: CDR1 SGHTA and CDR2 FQGNSA. CDR3 in amino acids: CASRRVGGVSPLHF. In DNA form, the CDR3 reads TGTGCCAGCAGGCGGGTAGGGGGGGTTTCACCCCTCCACTTT.

This rearrangement joins TRBV7-9 to TRBJ1-2; D not resolved. The CDR3 runs 15 residues. V was shortened by 1 base and J by 1 base, with 10 bases between the two germline ends. CDR1 is SEHNR and CDR2 is FQNEAQ in the germline V gene (reference sequence). CDR3 sequence reads: CASSLEHSVNYGYTF. In DNA form, the CDR3 reads TGTGCCAGCAGCTTAGAACACAGCGTTAACTATGGCTACACCTTC.

The V gene is TRBV24-1, the J gene TRBJ2-1; 14 bases are a match to TRBD2. CDR3 length equals 15 residues. The junction had 3 bases not matched to a gene; V was cut back by 3 bases and J by 9 bases. Germline CDR1 and CDR2: KGHDR and SFDVKD. For the CDR3, the DNA is TGTGCCACCAGTGATCCCGGGACTAGCGGGAGTGAGCAGTTCTTC. Protein: CATSDPGTSGSEQFF.

The chain links TRBV7-2 to TRBJ1-6, with no clear D. The germline V gene encodes CDR1 SGHTA and CDR2 FQGNSA. Trimming took off 5 bases at V and 6 bases at J, with 14 bases between the two ends. The CDR3 contains 15 residues. CDR3 sequence (DNA): TGTGCCAGCAGCCGGAACAGCCTTCCTAATTCACCCCTCCACTTT. Its protein product is CASSRNSLPNSPLHF.

The J gene is TRBJ1-2, the V gene TRBV14; D gene unclear. This CDR3 region has 13 residues. Between the trimmed V and J ends, which lost 3 bases and 4 bases, there was a span of 9 bases. Germline values: CDR1 SGHDN, CDR2 FVKESK. Here the CDR3 reads CASSQGASYGYTF. For the CDR3, the DNA is TGTGCCAGCAGCCAGGGTGCATCCTATGGCTACACCTTC.

The V call is TRBV2, the J call TRBJ2-1; 9 positions agree with TRBD2. CDR3 length: 15 amino acids. J gave up 5 bases and V 7 bases, and 9 bases lay outside the gene matches. Germline assignment: CDR1 SNHLY and CDR2 FYNNEI. CDR3 DNA: TGTGCCAGCACCCAAGAGGGCGGGAGGGACAATGAGCAGTTCTTC. Translating gives CASTQEGGRDNEQFF.

The chain combines TRBV28 with TRBJ1-2, with a weak D call TRBD1 (6 bases). This CDR3 comprises 15 residues. Germline V CDR1 and CDR2: MDHEN, SYDVKM. V dropped 3 bases and J dropped 6 bases, with 17 bases sitting between them. This CDR3 is CASSFGGQGVNGYTF. CDR3 coding DNA: TGTGCCAGCAGTTTCGGGGGGCAGGGAGTCAATGGCTACACCTTC.

The chain combines TRBV10-3 with TRBJ2-3; 7 bases are a match to TRBD2. Germline CDR1 ENHRY, CDR2 SYGVKD. This CDR3 spans 14 amino acids. V gave up 10 bases and J gave up 1 base; unmatched junction bases: 8. The DNA of the CDR3 is TGTGCCACCGTTCAGGCGGGGGGCACAGATACGCAGTATTTT. This encodes CATVQAGGTDTQYF.

The rearrangement links TRBV14 to TRBJ2-6, with D unresolved. The V gene lost 0 bases and the J gene lost 1 base, with 7 bases spanning the gap. There are 16 residues in the CDR3. The germline gives CDR1 SGHDN, CDR2 FVKESK. The CDR3 nucleotides are TGTGCCAGCAGCCAAGATAGGGTATCTGGGGCCAACGTCCTGACTTTC. It translates to CASSQDRVSGANVLTF.

The J gene is TRBJ2-6, the V gene TRBV9, with a tentative D call TRBD1 (5 bases). The V and J ends lost 3 bases and 2 bases respectively, with 9 bases between them. Germline CDR1 SGDLS, CDR2 YYNGEE. The CDR3 runs 15 residues. CDR3 amino acids: CASSASGTGANVLTF. CDR3 sequence (DNA): TGTGCCAGCAGCGCCTCAGGGACTGGGGCCAACGTCCTGACTTTC.

The rearrangement uses TRBV5-4 and TRBJ2-7, with D hard to call. CDR1 and CDR2 from the germline V gene are SGHNT and YYREEE (reference sequence). CDR3 size: 12 residues. V dropped 2 bases and J dropped 1 base, with 4 bases sitting between them. CDR3 residues: CASSFDSYEQYF. The CDR3, as DNA: TGTGCCAGCAGCTTTGATTCCTACGAGCAGTACTTC.

CDR3 protein: CASSSGAYNEQFF. CDR3 sequence (DNA): TGTGCCAGCTCGAGCGGAGCCTACAATGAGCAGTTCTTC. The chain joins TRBV28 to TRBJ2-1; a weak D match, TRBD2 (5 bases). CDR3 length: 13 amino acids. V was trimmed by 8 bases and J by 2 bases, leaving 10 bases between them. The germline V gene encodes CDR1 MDHEN and CDR2 SYDVKM.

This clone was found once. V gene TRBV4-1 combines with J gene TRBJ2-3; 10 nucleotides align to TRBD2. The germline V gene has CDR1 MGHRA and CDR2 YSYEKL. CDR3 length: 16 residues. The V and J ends lost 0 bases and 7 bases, in that order; junction bases with no gene match: 7. For the CDR3, the DNA is TGCGCCAGCAGCCAAGATAGTAGCGGGAGGTTGAATACGCAGTATTTT. It yields the protein CASSQDSSGRLNTQYF.

This rearrangement joins TRBV6-2 or TRBV6-3 to TRBJ2-5, with TRBD2 matching 11 bases. Germline values: CDR1 MNHEY, CDR2 SVGEGT. J lost 3 bases, V lost 1 base, and 1 base had no gene match. The CDR3 extends over 15 amino acids. DNA of the CDR3: TGTGCCAGCAGTTACTTGGGACTAGCGGAAGAGACCCAGTACTTC. Translated, it gives CASSYLGLAEETQYF.

The chain employs TRBV18 and TRBJ2-3; 7 bases are shared with TRBD1. The CDR3 contains 14 residues. The germline V gene has CDR1 KGHSH and CDR2 LQKENI. Trimming removed 4 bases from V and 3 bases from J; junction bases left unmatched: 4. The CDR3 loop reads CASSQYRGTDTQYF. The CDR3 DNA is TGTGCCAGCTCACAATACAGGGGTACAGATACGCAGTATTTT.

V and J are TRBV2 and TRBJ2-1, with D unclear. V lost 5 bases, J lost 3 bases, and 8 bases lay in between. Germline V gene sequence: CDR1 SNHLY, CDR2 FYNNEI. The CDR3 has 13 residues. CDR3 loop: CASSRLDYNEQFF. In DNA, the CDR3 is TGTGCCAGCAGTCGACTTGACTACAATGAGCAGTTCTTC.

Note on this clone: An end of the junction does not agree with germline; a read error may underlie this. This sequence joins TRBV7-7 and TRBJ2-6; D call uncertain. This CDR3 contains 13 residues. Germline V gene data show CDR1 as SSHAT and CDR2 as FNYEAQ (reference sequence). CDR3 sequence (DNA): TGTGCTAGCAGCTCACCGGGGGCCAACGTCCTGACTTTC. Translating it yields CASSSPGANVLTF.

The chain is built from TRBV18 and TRBJ1-2, with TRBD1 matching 9 bases. Germline V lookup: CDR1 KGHSH, CDR2 LQKENI. With V trimmed by 2 bases and J by 2 bases, 3 bases remained unmatched. The CDR3 is 15 amino acids. CDR3 sequence reads: CASSPGTGNNYGYTF. CDR3 DNA sequence: TGTGCCAGCTCACCAGGGACAGGGAACAACTATGGCTACACCTTC.

The chain is built from TRBV5-1 and TRBJ2-2, with 12 bases aligning to TRBD2. The CDR3 contains 17 residues. V lost 6 bases, J lost 1 base, and 7 bases stayed unmatched. In germline, CDR1 is SGHRS, CDR2 YFSETQ. The CDR3 nucleotides read TGCGCCAGCACCCTAGGACTAGCGGGATGGAACACCGGGGAGCTGTTTTTT. Translating gives CASTLGLAGWNTGELFF.

The chain joins TRBV6-6 to TRBJ2-1; the match to TRBD2 covers 12 bases. V lost 5 bases and J lost 9; bases outside the gene matches: 14. This CDR3 region has 17 residues. The V gene's germline CDR1 is MNHNY and CDR2 SVGAGI (reference sequence). The CDR3 DNA reads TGTGCCAGCAGTCCCCGGGTGACTAGCGGGAGTTCGATTGAGCAGTTCTTC. Translation: CASSPRVTSGSSIEQFF.

This chain links TRBV6-1 with TRBJ1-1; D remains unclear. CDR3 size: 15 residues. Germline CDR1 MNHNS, CDR2 SASEGT. Trimming shortened V by 1 base and J by 0 bases, and 9 bases separated the two germline ends. Here the CDR3 DNA reads TGTGCCAGCAGTGAAGTTGCGGACCTGAACACTGAAGCTTTCTTT. Protein sequence: CASSEVADLNTEAFF.

The J gene is TRBJ1-2, the V gene TRBV19; D unclear. The CDR3 runs to 15 residues. V gave up 3 bases and J gave up 6 bases, with 17 bases separating them. Germline values: CDR1 LNHDA, CDR2 SQIVND (reference sequence). CDR3 in amino acids: CASSISSNSRNGYTF. DNA of the CDR3: TGTGCCAGTAGTATTTCGTCCAATAGCCGGAATGGCTACACCTTC. Full variable domain (missing parts from reference TRBV19 and TRBJ1-2): DGGITQSPKYLFRKEGQNVTLSCEQNLNHDAMYWYRQDPGQGLRLIYYSQIVNDFQKGDIAEGYSVSREKKESFPLTVTSAQKNPTAFYLCASSISSNSRNGYTFGSGTRLTVV.

The gene calls are TRBV11-1 and TRBJ2-6, with D uncertain. This CDR3 spans 13 amino acids. Germline loops: CDR1 SGHAT, CDR2 FQDESV (reference sequence). Trimming took 7 bases from V and 0 from J, leaving 4 bases between them. For the CDR3, the DNA is TGTGCCAGCATCCCCTCTGGGGCCAACGTCCTGACTTTC. Its protein is CASIPSGANVLTF. Full variable domain (missing parts from reference TRBV11-1 and TRBJ2-6): EAEVAQSPRYKITEKSQAVAFWCDPISGHATLYWYRQILGQGPELLVQFQDESVVDDSQLPKDRFSAERLKGVDSTLKIQPAELGDSAMYLCASIPSGANVLTFGAGSRLTVL.

The V and J genes are TRBV6-2 or TRBV6-3 and TRBJ2-1; 14 positions match TRBD2. Germline CDR1 and CDR2: MNHEY and SVGEGT. The V gene end was trimmed by 6 bases and the J gene end by 1 base; junction bases not matched to a gene: 5. The CDR3 runs to 17 residues. CDR3 nucleotide sequence: TGTGCCAGCAGCTATGGGACTAGCGGGAGTTCCTACAATGAGCAGTTCTTC. Translating it yields CASSYGTSGSSYNEQFF.

The chain carries TRBV11-3 and TRBJ1-6; no definite D call. The V and J ends lost 5 bases and 9 bases respectively, with 11 bases between them. CDR1 is SGHNT and CDR2 is YENEEA in the germline V gene. The CDR3 spans 13 residues. The CDR3 DNA sequence: TGTGCCAGCAGCGAAAGAGATACTTCACCCCTCCACTTT. This encodes CASSERDTSPLHF. The full variable domain, rest sourced from reference TRBV11-3 and TRBJ1-6, is EAGVVQSPRYKIIEKKQPVAFWCNPISGHNTLYWYLQNLGQGPELLIRYENEEAVDDSQLPKDRFSAERLKGVDSTLKIQPAELGDSAVYLCASSERDTSPLHFGNGTRLTVT.

V and J are TRBV7-7 and TRBJ1-1; D is possibly TRBD1 (5 bases). V lost 5 bases and J 2 bases, leaving 9 bases between the germline ends. CDR3 size: 13 residues. Germline values: CDR1 SSHAT, CDR2 FNYEAQ (reference sequence). The CDR3 sequence: CASSARTNTEAFF. As DNA, the CDR3 is TGTGCCAGCAGCGCCCGGACAAACACTGAAGCTTTCTTT.

The V gene is TRBV7-6, the J gene TRBJ1-4; TRBD1 is a possible D gene (5 bases). The CDR3 length is 14 residues. Germline V gene data show CDR1 as SGHVS and CDR2 as FNYEAQ. The V end was cut by 6 bases, the J end by 6 bases, with 14 bases between. DNA of the CDR3: TGTGCCAGCAGAATGGGGGGTTGGGATGAAAAACTGTTTTTT. Amino acid sequence: CASRMGGWDEKLFF.

The sample holds a few counts of this clone. V usage is TRBV29-1 and J usage is TRBJ1-1; D gene uncertain. The CDR3 has 13 amino acids. The V end lost 3 bases, the J end lost 3 bases, and 11 bases lay between the germline ends. CDR1 and CDR2 (germline): SQVTM, ANQGSEA. The CDR3 here is CSVERQQDTEAFF. The CDR3 nucleotides read TGCAGCGTTGAGCGGCAGCAGGACACTGAAGCTTTCTTT. Looking up the rest from reference TRBV29-1 and TRBJ1-1 gives the full variable domain: SAVISQKPSRDICQRGTSLTIQCQVDSQVTMMFWYRQQPGQSLTLIATANQGSEATYESGFVIDKFPISRPNLTFSTLTVSNMSPEDSSIYLCSVERQQDTEAFFGQGTRLTVV.

The chain couples TRBV19 to TRBJ2-1; no clear D gene. In germline, CDR1 is LNHDA, CDR2 SQIVND (reference sequence). The CDR3 is made up of 12 amino acids. With 3 bases removed from V and 8 bases from J, the gap between germline ends came to 8 bases. CDR3 coding DNA: TGTGCCAGTAGTATGGGGATCCATGAGCAGTTCTTC. It translates to CASSMGIHEQFF.